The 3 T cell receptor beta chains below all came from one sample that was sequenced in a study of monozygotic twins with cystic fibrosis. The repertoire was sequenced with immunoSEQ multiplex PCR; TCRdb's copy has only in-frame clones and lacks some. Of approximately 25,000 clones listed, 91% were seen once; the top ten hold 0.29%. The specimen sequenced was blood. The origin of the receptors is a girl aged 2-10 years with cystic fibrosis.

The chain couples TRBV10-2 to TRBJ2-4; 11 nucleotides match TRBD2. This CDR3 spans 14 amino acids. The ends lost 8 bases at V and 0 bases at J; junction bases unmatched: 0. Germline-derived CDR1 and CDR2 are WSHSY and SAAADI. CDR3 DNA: TGCGCCAGCGGGACTAGCGGAGCCAAAAACATTCAGTACTTC. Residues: CASGTSGAKNIQYF.

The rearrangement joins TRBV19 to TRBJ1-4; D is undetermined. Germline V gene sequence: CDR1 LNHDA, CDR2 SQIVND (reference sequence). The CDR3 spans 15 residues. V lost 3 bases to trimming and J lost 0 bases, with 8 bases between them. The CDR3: CASSMPGATNEKLFF. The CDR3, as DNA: TGTGCCAGTAGTATGCCAGGTGCAACTAATGAAAAACTGTTTTTT.

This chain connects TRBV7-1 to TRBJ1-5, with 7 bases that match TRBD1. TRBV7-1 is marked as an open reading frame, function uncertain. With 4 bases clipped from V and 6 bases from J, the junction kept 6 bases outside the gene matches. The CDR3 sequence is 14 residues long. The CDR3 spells CASSFRDRAQPQHF. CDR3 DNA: TGTGCCAGCAGCTTCCGAGACAGGGCTCAGCCCCAGCATTTT.